This T cell receptor beta chain was found in a study of Ad26.COV2.S vaccination and SARS-CoV-2 variants. V was pared by 3 bases and J by 5 bases, with 9 bases of the junction left unmatched. Germline V lookup: CDR1 SGHNT, CDR2 YYREEE (reference sequence). The CDR3 length is 16 residues. The treatment denotes: approximately 18 received Ad26.COV2.S at low or high dose, single or two shots; roughly 5 received placebo; per-sample allocation not given. At day 63 after the first vaccine or placebo injection, samples were drawn. Only in-frame clones appear in the TCRdb table, and some are missing; sequencing was by immunoSEQ multiplex PCR. This repertoire shows hundreds of thousands of clones, about 80% found once; its top ten account for more than 7%.

The chain couples TRBV5-4 to TRBJ2-5, with 11 bases identical to TRBD1. This clonotype was sampled from a person between 18 and 65 years old who received the Ad26.COV2.S COVID-19 vaccine or a placebo. The sample in question was peripheral blood, obtained in a trial of Ad26.COV2.S vaccine versus placebo. The DNA for the CDR3 is TGTGCCAGCAGCTCGACCGGGACAGGGGGGATGGAGACCCAGTACTTC. Translating gives CASSSTGTGGMETQYF.